The clone carrying this TCR beta chain was observed many times. The antigen remains unidentified. The data were obtained in a study of CD8 T cells in ankylosing spondylitis. Findings and caveats of the study: Ankylosing spondylitis blood seemed to carry a telltale TCR beta motif made of several highly homologous variants. Reported data indicate significant enrichment of disease-linked clones within matched ankylosing spondylitis synovial fluid.

Libraries of TCR beta came from quantitative 5'-RACE with molecular barcodes. TCRdb redid the calling of the 5' RACE reads with MiXCR, one entry per CDR3 protein. The data hold fewer than 400,000 distinct CDR3 sequences, with 20% to 25% observed a single time. Specimen: blood, either unsorted or a sorted T cell fraction (not recorded which). The sequence came from a male donor with ankylosing spondylitis.

The CDR3 spells CASSPELAGAYNEQFF. CDR3 nucleotide sequence: TGTGCCAGCAGCCCGGAACTAGCGGGAGCTTACAATGAGCAGTTCTTC. The chain has TRBV5-8 and TRBJ2-1, with 11 bases that match TRBD2. V shed 4 bases and J 4 bases; nucleotides not matched to a gene: 7. CDR1 is SGHTS, CDR2 YDEGEE, per germline. The CDR3 totals 16 residues. The full variable domain, completed using reference TRBV5-8 and TRBJ2-1, is EAGVTQSPTHLIKTRGQQATLRCSPISGHTSVYWYQQALGLGLQFLLWYDEGEERNRGNFPPRFSGRQFPNYSSELNVNALELEDSALYLCASSPELAGAYNEQFFGPGTRLTVL.